Presented here are 15 T cell receptor beta chains from one specimen sequenced in a study of response to subunit inactivated influenza vaccine. MiXCR, applied by TCRdb to the RT-PCR reads, yields one record per CDR3 protein. Of around 580,000 distinct CDR3 sequences listed, approximately 14% were seen once; the top ten hold around 10%. Sequencing was performed on PBMCs from blood, taken less than 13 days after vaccination. The receptors stem from a man aged 45-60 years who received an inactivated influenza vaccine.

This clonotype was observed many times. The genes are TRBV5-1 and TRBJ2-2; 7 bases map to TRBD2. CDR1 SGHRS and CDR2 YFSETQ come from the germline V gene. This CDR3 spans 16 amino acids. V gave up 5 bases and J gave up 3 bases; unmatched junction bases: 10. CDR3 protein: CASRNPSAGDTGELFF. The CDR3 DNA reads TGCGCCAGCAGGAACCCATCGGCGGGGGACACCGGGGAGCTGTTTTTT. Full variable domain (outside the CDR3, taken from reference TRBV5-1 and TRBJ2-2): KAGVTQTPRYLIKTRGQQVTLSCSPISGHRSVSWYQQTPGQGLQFLFEYFSETQRNKGNFPGRFSGRQFSNSRSEMNVSTLELGDSALYLCASRNPSAGDTGELFFGEGSRLTVL.

There are a few counts of this clonotype. The chain carries TRBV7-9 and TRBJ2-1; D is unresolved. This CDR3 has 14 amino acids. Germline V lookup: CDR1 SEHNR, CDR2 FQNEAQ (reference sequence). The V gene lost 2 bases and the J gene lost 6 bases, with 11 bases spanning the gap. Here the CDR3 DNA reads TGTGCCAGCAGCTTACCAGCGAGTCCCAATGAGCAGTTCTTC. Amino acid sequence: CASSLPASPNEQFF.

The rearrangement uses TRBV20-1 and TRBJ2-6; D is unclear. Germline CDR1 is DFQATT and CDR2 is SNEGSKA (reference sequence). V was shortened by 5 bases and J by 0 bases, with 8 bases between the two germline ends. CDR3 size: 14 residues. The CDR3 DNA is TGCAGTGCTTCAGTGGGCTCTGGGGCCAACGTCCTGACTTTC. Residues: CSASVGSGANVLTF.

This clonotype was found once. V usage is TRBV7-2 and J usage is TRBJ2-3; 8 nucleotides agree with TRBD2. Germline CDR1 and CDR2: SGHTA and FQGNSA. The CDR3 contains 14 residues. With V trimmed by 5 bases and J by 6 bases, 7 bases remained unmatched. Here the CDR3 reads CASSRGLAADTQYF. The CDR3 bases are TGTGCCAGCAGCCGAGGACTAGCAGCGGATACGCAGTATTTT.

The rearrangement links TRBV6-5 to TRBJ2-6; unclear D gene. There are 15 residues in the CDR3. V lost 2 bases and J 0 bases, leaving 5 bases between the germline ends. CDR1 and CDR2 from the germline V gene are MNHEY and SVGAGI. The CDR3 nucleotides are TGTGCCAGCAGTTACCCCCACTCTGGGGCCAACGTCCTGACTTTC. Its protein product is CASSYPHSGANVLTF.

This clonotype was seen a handful of times. As DNA, the CDR3 is TGTGCCAGCAGCCAAGATGCAGGGGTCGGAACTTATTCTGGGGCCAACGTCCTGACTTTC. Translated, it gives CASSQDAGVGTYSGANVLTF. The chain joins TRBV14 to TRBJ2-6; tentatively, D is TRBD1 (6 bases). The germline V and J ends were trimmed by 0 bases and 1 base, with 19 bases remaining between them. Germline V gene lookup returns CDR1 SGHDN and CDR2 FVKESK. This CDR3 comprises 20 residues.

J is TRBJ2-6 and V is TRBV20-1, with D maybe TRBD1 (6 bases). Trimming stripped 5 bases from V and 4 bases from J, with 12 bases between. Germline CDR1 and CDR2: DFQATT and SNEGSKA (reference sequence). The CDR3 has 14 amino acids. This CDR3 reads CSAPDSRGANVLTF. CDR3 nucleotides: TGCAGTGCTCCGGACAGCAGAGGGGCCAACGTCCTGACTTTC.

The V gene is TRBV20-1, the J gene TRBJ1-5, with 7 bases that match TRBD1. The germline CDR1 and CDR2 sequences are DFQATT and SNEGSKA (reference sequence). The junction had 6 bases not matched to a gene; V was cut back by 6 bases and J by 1 base. CDR3 length: 14 amino acids. The CDR3 protein is CSAGDRKSNQPQHF. CDR3 DNA sequence: TGCAGTGCCGGGGACAGAAAAAGCAATCAGCCCCAGCATTTT.

This clonotype was observed a few times. This chain links TRBV20-1 with TRBJ2-2, with a possible D match to TRBD2 (6 bases). This CDR3 contains 14 residues. From germline, CDR1 is DFQATT and CDR2 SNEGSKA (reference sequence). Trimming took 3 bases from V and 1 from J, leaving 9 bases between them. CDR3 in amino acids: CSARRRGNTGELFF. Here the CDR3 DNA reads TGCAGTGCTAGGCGGAGGGGGAACACCGGGGAGCTGTTTTTT.

CDR3 nucleotides: TGCGCCAGCAGCTCCTCGGGACAGGGGCCCGTTGTGCAGTACTTC. As protein: CASSSSGQGPVVQYF. The rearrangement uses TRBV5-1 and TRBJ2-7, with 10 bases aligning to TRBD1. Looked up from germline, CDR1 is SGHRS and CDR2 is YFSETQ. The CDR3 consists of 15 residues. Trimming removed 3 bases from V and 9 bases from J; junction bases left unmatched: 12. Combining the CDR3 with reference TRBV5-1 and TRBJ2-7 gives the whole variable domain KAGVTQTPRYLIKTRGQQVTLSCSPISGHRSVSWYQQTPGQGLQFLFEYFSETQRNKGNFPGRFSGRQFSNSRSEMNVSTLELGDSALYLCASSSSGQGPVVQYFGPGTRLTVT.

A few counts support this clonotype. J is TRBJ2-7 and V is TRBV7-3; 14 bases map to TRBD2. Germline V gene sequence: CDR1 SGHTA, CDR2 FQGTGA. V shed 5 bases, J shed 6 bases, and the junction held 6 bases outside the gene matches. This CDR3 region has 15 residues. CDR3 protein: CASSQGGLAGVEQYF. The CDR3 coding sequence is TGTGCCAGCAGCCAAGGGGGACTAGCGGGAGTCGAGCAGTACTTC.

This clonotype was seen a few times. V usage is TRBV7-6 and J usage is TRBJ2-7; 8 bases are a match to TRBD1. This CDR3 has 15 amino acids. Trimming removed 5 bases from V and 6 bases from J; junction bases left unmatched: 12. Germline-derived CDR1 and CDR2 are SGHVS and FNYEAQ. The CDR3 DNA reads TGTGCCAGCAGCCCTAGGACAGGGACCTCGGGCGAGCAGTACTTC. It encodes CASSPRTGTSGEQYF.

This clonotype was seen once. This sequence may be a read error, since a much larger clone differs from it by one base. This rearrangement joins TRBV20-1 to TRBJ1-2; a possible D gene is TRBD1 (5 bases). Germline CDR1 DFQATT, CDR2 SNEGSKA (reference sequence). The V and J ends lost 1 base and 5 bases respectively, with 14 bases between them. The CDR3 covers 14 residues. CDR3 sequence (DNA): TGCAGTGCTAGAGTGGTAGAAAGGGGATATGGCTACACCTTC. It translates to CSARVVERGYGYTF.

This clonotype was seen ten or more times. This sequence joins TRBV3-1 and TRBJ2-3, with D hard to call. CDR1 is LGHDT and CDR2 is YNNKEL in the germline V gene (reference sequence). The CDR3 runs to 14 residues. V shed 1 base and J shed 4 bases, with 9 bases lying between them. CDR3 sequence: CASSQGTTADTQYF. CDR3 nucleotides: TGTGCCAGCAGCCAAGGTACTACGGCAGATACGCAGTATTTT.

This clonotype has ten or more counts. V gene TRBV14 combines with J gene TRBJ2-1; D is undetermined. V gave up 1 base and J gave up 9 bases, with 10 bases separating them. Germline values: CDR1 SGHDN, CDR2 FVKESK. The CDR3 covers 13 residues. This chain's CDR3 is CASSQGGVGEQFF. CDR3 nucleotides: TGTGCCAGCAGCCAAGGTGGGGTTGGTGAGCAGTTCTTC.